The rows below give T cell receptor beta chains drawn from one sample of a study of PD-1 blockade in classical Hodgkin lymphoma. Clones were sequenced by immunoSEQ multiplex PCR, and TCRdb holds only the in-frame ones, with some missing. The table lists 70,000 or so clones, 93% of them singletons. Specimen: peripheral blood mononuclear cells (PBMCs). Receptor source: a human donor with classical Hodgkin lymphoma. Each CDR3 is given with its conserved first and last residue. The D gene is left open where the match is weak. Only some rows state a clone size, as once, few, many or a class for expanded clones.

clone_size: NA; d_call: TRBD1; j_call: TRBJ1-5; v_call: TRBV20-1; cdr3_nt: TGCAGTGCTCGGACAGGGGGCCCCCAGCATTTT; cdr3_aa: CSARTGGPQHF
clone_size: NA; d_call: NA; j_call: TRBJ2-1; v_call: TRBV29-1; cdr3_nt: TGCAGCGTCGGCCCTTACAATGAGCAGTTCTTC; cdr3_aa: CSVGPYNEQFF
clone_size: NA; d_call: TRBD1; j_call: TRBJ1-1; v_call: TRBV9; cdr3_nt: TGTGCCAGCAGCGTGAGCTGGGACAGCGGAAACACTGAAGCTTTCTTT; cdr3_aa: CASSVSWDSGNTEAFF
clone_size: NA; d_call: NA; j_call: TRBJ1-2; v_call: TRBV2; cdr3_nt: TGTGCCAGCAGTCGGGGGGGCTACTATGGCTACACCTTC; cdr3_aa: CASSRGGYYGYTF
clone_size: NA; d_call: NA; j_call: TRBJ1-5; v_call: TRBV28; cdr3_nt: TGTGCCAGCAGTCCCCCCGGGCATAACAATCAGCCCCAGCATTTT; cdr3_aa: CASSPPGHNNQPQHF
clone_size: NA; d_call: NA; j_call: TRBJ1-1; v_call: TRBV7-2; cdr3_nt: TGTGCCAGCAGCTTAGCGGGGATGAACACTGAAGCTTTCTTT; cdr3_aa: CASSLAGMNTEAFF
clone_size: NA; d_call: NA; j_call: TRBJ1-3; v_call: TRBV13; cdr3_nt: TGTGCCAGCAGCCCTAGTAGAAGCTCTGGAAACACCATATATTTT; cdr3_aa: CASSPSRSSGNTIYF
clone_size: NA; d_call: NA; j_call: TRBJ1-2; v_call: TRBV6-5; cdr3_nt: TGTGCCAGCAGTTCCACCTATGGCTACACCTTC; cdr3_aa: CASSSTYGYTF
clone_size: NA; d_call: NA; j_call: TRBJ2-3; v_call: TRBV15; cdr3_nt: TGTGCCACCAGCGAGGGCGGGGTGGGGACAGATACGCAGTATTTT; cdr3_aa: CATSEGGVGTDTQYF
clone_size: once; d_call: NA; j_call: TRBJ1-4; v_call: TRBV11-2; cdr3_nt: TGTGCCAGCAGCGTCGGAGTTGGGCAGGGGACTGAAAAACTGTTTTTT; cdr3_aa: CASSVGVGQGTEKLFF
clone_size: NA; d_call: NA; j_call: TRBJ1-6; v_call: TRBV14; cdr3_nt: TGTGCCAGCAGCTTAGCCGGTCCCCTCCACTTT; cdr3_aa: CASSLAGPLHF
clone_size: once; d_call: NA; j_call: TRBJ2-3; v_call: TRBV9; cdr3_nt: TGTGCCAGCAGCGTAACCGGGACAACAGATACGCAGTATTTT; cdr3_aa: CASSVTGTTDTQYF
clone_size: NA; d_call: TRBD1; j_call: TRBJ2-1; v_call: TRBV5-1; cdr3_nt: TGCGCCAGCAGCGCTCGGGACAGGGTTTTCAATGAGCAGTTCTTC; cdr3_aa: CASSARDRVFNEQFF
clone_size: NA; d_call: TRBD2; j_call: TRBJ2-1; v_call: TRBV30; cdr3_nt: TGTGCCTGGAGTAAGACTAGCAGGGACGTCGGTGAGCAGTTCTTC; cdr3_aa: CAWSKTSRDVGEQFF
clone_size: NA; d_call: TRBD2; j_call: TRBJ2-5; v_call: TRBV6-6; cdr3_nt: TGTGCCAGCAGTTCTAACGGGAGGGCCGGAGAGACCCAGTACTTC; cdr3_aa: CASSSNGRAGETQYF
clone_size: NA; d_call: TRBD2; j_call: TRBJ2-6; v_call: TRBV9; cdr3_nt: TGTGCCAGCAGCTTCCGCCCACCGCGGGAGGGCTACTCTGGGGCCAACGTCCTGACTTTC; cdr3_aa: CASSFRPPREGYSGANVLTF
clone_size: NA; d_call: NA; j_call: TRBJ1-4; v_call: TRBV2; cdr3_nt: TGTGCCAGCAGTGCATACGGACAGCGACCAACTAATGAAAAACTGTTTTTT; cdr3_aa: CASSAYGQRPTNEKLFF
clone_size: NA; d_call: NA; j_call: TRBJ2-2; v_call: TRBV6-5; cdr3_nt: TGTGCCAGCAGGGGGCCGGGTGTCAACACCGGGGAGCTGTTTTTT; cdr3_aa: CASRGPGVNTGELFF
clone_size: once; d_call: NA; j_call: TRBJ2-5; v_call: TRBV4-3; cdr3_nt: TGCGCCAGCAGCCACGGGGTCCAAGAGACCCAGTACTTC; cdr3_aa: CASSHGVQETQYF
clone_size: NA; d_call: TRBD1; j_call: TRBJ1-4; v_call: TRBV7-8; cdr3_nt: TGTGCCAGCAGCTTAGCGGGGACAGGGGAGCGAGAAAAACTGTTTTTT; cdr3_aa: CASSLAGTGEREKLFF
clone_size: few; d_call: NA; j_call: TRBJ1-6; v_call: TRBV2; cdr3_nt: TGTGCCAGCAGTGAGGGCAGATCACCCCTCCACTTT; cdr3_aa: CASSEGRSPLHF
clone_size: NA; d_call: TRBD1; j_call: TRBJ2-7; v_call: TRBV7-9; cdr3_nt: TGTGCCAGCAGCACCCAGGGGGCAGTTGAGAAGCAGTACTTC; cdr3_aa: CASSTQGAVEKQYF
clone_size: NA; d_call: NA; j_call: TRBJ2-2; v_call: TRBV18; cdr3_nt: TGTGCCAGCTCACCAAAGGGAGGACAGCTTAACACCGGGGAGCTGTTTTTT; cdr3_aa: CASSPKGGQLNTGELFF
clone_size: NA; d_call: TRBD1; j_call: TRBJ1-5; v_call: TRBV20-1; cdr3_nt: TGCAGTGCTAGGGGACAGCCCTTCCAGCATTTT; cdr3_aa: CSARGQPFQHF
clone_size: NA; d_call: NA; j_call: TRBJ1-2; v_call: TRBV18; cdr3_nt: TGTGCCAGCTCACCAGAGGCAGGGCGGGGTGGCTACACCTTC; cdr3_aa: CASSPEAGRGGYTF
clone_size: NA; d_call: NA; j_call: TRBJ2-1; v_call: TRBV5-1; cdr3_nt: TGCGCCAGCAGTTCAGTCTCCAATGAGCAGTTCTTC; cdr3_aa: CASSSVSNEQFF
clone_size: NA; d_call: TRBD2; j_call: TRBJ2-2; v_call: TRBV6-1; cdr3_nt: TGTGCCAGCACTAGCGGGAGATGGACCGGGGAGCTGTTTTTT; cdr3_aa: CASTSGRWTGELFF
clone_size: NA; d_call: NA; j_call: TRBJ1-2; v_call: TRBV7-3; cdr3_nt: TGTGCCAGCAGCTCCCCTAACTATGGCTACACCTTC; cdr3_aa: CASSSPNYGYTF
clone_size: NA; d_call: TRBD2; j_call: TRBJ2-5; v_call: TRBV28; cdr3_nt: TGTGCCAGCACGGAGGGAGCGGGGGAGACCCAGTACTTC; cdr3_aa: CASTEGAGETQYF
clone_size: once; d_call: NA; j_call: TRBJ2-7; v_call: TRBV5-1; cdr3_nt: TGCGCCAGCAGCTTGGTGACAGGTAACTACGAGCAGTACTTC; cdr3_aa: CASSLVTGNYEQYF
clone_size: NA; d_call: NA; j_call: TRBJ1-2; v_call: TRBV6-5; cdr3_nt: TGTGCCAGCAGTTACTCGTGGGGAGGGGGCTATGGCTACACCTTC; cdr3_aa: CASSYSWGGGYGYTF
clone_size: NA; d_call: TRBD2; j_call: TRBJ2-5; v_call: TRBV5-5; cdr3_nt: TGTGCCAGCAGCTCCCCCCGGGGAGGGATCCAAGAGACCCAGTACTTC; cdr3_aa: CASSSPRGGIQETQYF
clone_size: NA; d_call: NA; j_call: TRBJ1-2; v_call: TRBV20-1; cdr3_nt: TGCAGTGCTAGAGATTATCCTGGCTACACCTTC; cdr3_aa: CSARDYPGYTF
clone_size: NA; d_call: TRBD1; j_call: TRBJ1-1; v_call: TRBV19; cdr3_nt: TGTGCCAGTAGTTCACAGGGGGCGGGTTTGGACACTGAAGCTTTCTTT; cdr3_aa: CASSSQGAGLDTEAFF
clone_size: NA; d_call: NA; j_call: TRBJ2-2; v_call: TRBV19; cdr3_nt: TGTGCCAGTAGAAGGTCGAACACCGGGGAGCTGTTTTTT; cdr3_aa: CASRRSNTGELFF
clone_size: NA; d_call: NA; j_call: TRBJ1-1; v_call: TRBV30; cdr3_nt: TGTGCCTGTTCGAGATATGGGACCTCGAACACTGAAGCTTTCTTT; cdr3_aa: CACSRYGTSNTEAFF
clone_size: NA; d_call: TRBD2; j_call: TRBJ2-5; v_call: TRBV2; cdr3_nt: TGTGCCAGCAGTCCGGGACTAGCTCAGTACTTC; cdr3_aa: CASSPGLAQYF
clone_size: NA; d_call: TRBD1; j_call: TRBJ1-6; v_call: TRBV28; cdr3_nt: TGTGCCAGCAGCCTGGCCGGGACAGCCTTCAATTCACCCCTCCACTTT; cdr3_aa: CASSLAGTAFNSPLHF
clone_size: few; d_call: TRBD1; j_call: TRBJ1-5; v_call: TRBV4-1; cdr3_nt: TGCGCCAGCAGCTCTTCGACAGGGGATCAGCCCCAGCATTTT; cdr3_aa: CASSSSTGDQPQHF
clone_size: NA; d_call: NA; j_call: TRBJ1-5; v_call: TRBV6-1; cdr3_nt: TGTGCCAGCAGTGAACGGGTGAGTGGGCCCCAGCATTTT; cdr3_aa: CASSERVSGPQHF
clone_size: NA; d_call: NA; j_call: TRBJ2-7; v_call: TRBV6-6; cdr3_nt: TGTGCCAGCAGCCTTCGGGACGAGCAGTACTTC; cdr3_aa: CASSLRDEQYF
clone_size: NA; d_call: NA; j_call: TRBJ2-1; v_call: TRBV7-2; cdr3_nt: TGTGCCAGCAGCTTAACTGTATACAATGAGCAGTTCTTC; cdr3_aa: CASSLTVYNEQFF
clone_size: NA; d_call: NA; j_call: TRBJ1-2; v_call: TRBV27; cdr3_nt: TGTGCCAGCAGTTTCTCCGTGGGTAGAAACTATGGCTACACCTTC; cdr3_aa: CASSFSVGRNYGYTF
clone_size: NA; d_call: NA; j_call: TRBJ1-1; v_call: TRBV11-3; cdr3_nt: TGTGCCAGCAGCACCCATCAGAACACTGAAGCTTTCTTT; cdr3_aa: CASSTHQNTEAFF
clone_size: NA; d_call: TRBD2; j_call: TRBJ2-7; v_call: TRBV18; cdr3_nt: TGTGCCAGCTCACCTTTCCCTCTTGGACTAGCGGGGGGCTCCTACGAGCAGTACTTC; cdr3_aa: CASSPFPLGLAGGSYEQYF
clone_size: NA; d_call: NA; j_call: TRBJ2-3; v_call: TRBV27; cdr3_nt: TGTGCCAGCAGTGGGGCGCTTGTCACAGATACGCAGTATTTT; cdr3_aa: CASSGALVTDTQYF
clone_size: NA; d_call: TRBD2; j_call: TRBJ2-1; v_call: TRBV5-5; cdr3_nt: TGTGCCAGCGGGACTAGCGGCAATGAGCAGTTCTTC; cdr3_aa: CASGTSGNEQFF
clone_size: NA; d_call: TRBD1; j_call: TRBJ1-4; v_call: TRBV27; cdr3_nt: TGTGCCAGCAGCCCCCTAAACAGGGGGACAGCTAATGAAAAACTGTTTTTT; cdr3_aa: CASSPLNRGTANEKLFF
clone_size: NA; d_call: NA; j_call: TRBJ2-1; v_call: TRBV9; cdr3_nt: TGTGCCAGCAGCGTAGCTCTAGGAGGCTATGAGCAGTTCTTC; cdr3_aa: CASSVALGGYEQFF
clone_size: NA; d_call: NA; j_call: TRBJ1-2; v_call: TRBV19; cdr3_nt: TGTGCCAGTGCCCGGCGAGGGAACTATGGCTACACCTTC; cdr3_aa: CASARRGNYGYTF
clone_size: NA; d_call: TRBD1; j_call: TRBJ2-1; v_call: TRBV7-8; cdr3_nt: TGTGCCAGCAGCAAGGACAGGGGACCCTACAATGAGCAGTTCTTC; cdr3_aa: CASSKDRGPYNEQFF
clone_size: NA; d_call: TRBD2; j_call: TRBJ2-7; v_call: TRBV6-6; cdr3_nt: TGTGCCAGCAGTTATGCGGGAGTAGAAGACGAGCAGTACTTC; cdr3_aa: CASSYAGVEDEQYF